Presented here are 3 T cell receptor beta chains from one specimen sequenced in a study of cytomegalovirus exposure and HLA in healthy donors. The study ran its PCR with 60 Vbeta and 13 Jbeta primers. TCRdb's copy holds only in-frame clones and misses some; the assay was immunoSEQ multiplex PCR. The data hold about 130,000 clones, with approximately 78% observed a single time. Sample: PBMCs. The receptor set was obtained from a woman aged 25 to 45 in good health and CMV-seronegative.

A few counts support this clone. The chain is built from TRBV7-2 and TRBJ2-5; TRBD1 matches at 9 bases. The germline V gene has CDR1 SGHTA and CDR2 FQGNSA. J was trimmed by 5 bases and V by 10 bases; bases with no gene match: 5. The CDR3 extends over 12 amino acids. For the CDR3, the DNA is TGTGCCACCGGACAGGGGCCGGAGACCCAGTACTTC. Residues: CATGQGPETQYF.

The genes are TRBV18 and TRBJ2-1, with 8 bases lining up with TRBD1. V lost 1 base and J lost 5; bases outside the gene matches: 4. Germline V gives CDR1 KGHSH, CDR2 LQKENI. This CDR3 is built from 15 residues. The CDR3 is CASSPQLTGDNEQFF. DNA of the CDR3: TGTGCCAGCTCACCACAGCTGACAGGGGACAATGAGCAGTTCTTC.

The V and J genes are TRBV15 and TRBJ2-7, with D unresolved. This CDR3 spans 12 amino acids. CDR1 is LNHNV, CDR2 YYDKDF, per germline (reference sequence). V was shortened by 3 bases and J by 6 bases, with 9 bases between the two germline ends. Here the CDR3 DNA reads TGTGCCACCAGCAGCGTTAGATTCGAGCAGTACTTC. Protein sequence: CATSSVRFEQYF.